These 26 T cell receptor beta chains originate from one sample sequenced in a study of T-cell memory formation after mild COVID-19. MiXCR, run by TCRdb on the 5' RACE reads, gives a single entry per CDR3 protein. The data hold about 150,000 distinct CDR3 sequences, with about 23% observed a single time. The sequencing sample was made of PBMCs or a T cell subset sorted from them (not recorded which). Receptors were obtained from an adult woman who had mild COVID-19 (a few samples of this study predate the infection). Cell type and time point are not known.

This clonotype was counted between two and nine times. This rearrangement joins TRBV7-9 to TRBJ2-3; weak D call: TRBD2 (6 bases). Germline CDR1 SEHNR, CDR2 FQNEAQ (reference sequence). Trimming pared 4 bases from V and 3 bases from J, leaving 23 bases between. The CDR3 consists of 18 residues. The CDR3, as DNA: TGTGCCAGCAGCTCGGCAACACGGAAGGGACTCCTAACAGATACGCAGTATTTT. It encodes CASSSATRKGLLTDTQYF.

The chain couples TRBV9 to TRBJ2-1; TRBD1 agrees at 7 bases. The CDR3 has 16 amino acids. Germline V gene lookup returns CDR1 SGDLS and CDR2 YYNGEE. V was pared by 3 bases and J by 6 bases, with 12 bases of the junction left unmatched. The CDR3 DNA follows: TGTGCCAGCAGCGCATACCCGGGACAGCACTCCAATGAGCAGTTCTTC. Its translation: CASSAYPGQHSNEQFF.

V gene TRBV5-6 combines with J gene TRBJ2-3; D unclear. The CDR3 runs to 12 residues. Trimming cost V 1 base and J 6 bases, with 6 bases left between them. Germline loops: CDR1 SGHDT, CDR2 YYEEEE. CDR3 residues: CASSLRPDTQYF. The CDR3 region has the DNA TGTGCCAGCAGCTTGAGACCGGATACGCAGTATTTT.

V gene TRBV5-1 combines with J gene TRBJ1-3, with unresolved D. The CDR3 length is 18 residues. Germline V gene data show CDR1 as SGHRS and CDR2 as YFSETQ. The V end lost 1 base, the J end lost 0 bases, and 17 bases lay between the germline ends. The CDR3: CASSLWGSDLSSGNTIYF. For the CDR3, the DNA is TGCGCCAGCAGCTTGTGGGGTTCTGACCTCAGCTCTGGAAACACCATATATTTT.

The V call is TRBV5-1, the J call TRBJ2-1, with a weak D call TRBD2 (6 bases). Germline V lookup: CDR1 SGHRS, CDR2 YFSETQ. V gave up 4 bases and J gave up 7 bases, with 12 bases separating them. This CDR3 is 13 amino acids long. CDR3 bases: TGCGCCAGCAGCACCTACGGGGGAAATGAGCAGTTCTTC. It encodes CASSTYGGNEQFF.

The gene calls are TRBV11-2 and TRBJ2-3; D is unclear. Germline-derived CDR1 and CDR2 are SGHAT and FQNNGV. The CDR3 covers 16 residues. V was trimmed by 2 bases and J by 4 bases, leaving 16 bases between them. The CDR3 DNA follows: TGTGCCAGCAGCTTAATGTTTTCCCTTGAGGCAGATACGCAGTATTTT. Translated: CASSLMFSLEADTQYF.

The CDR3 DNA reads as TGTGCCAGCAGCTTAGTCGCGGGAGGTCACAATGAGCAGTTCTTC. The encoded protein is CASSLVAGGHNEQFF. The V call is TRBV7-3, the J call TRBJ2-1; 8 bases are a match to TRBD2. The CDR3 contains 15 residues. The V segment lost 2 bases and the J segment 5 bases; nucleotides outside the gene matches: 5. CDR1 and CDR2 (germline): SGHTA, FQGTGA.

By sample share, this clonotype is medium-sized (0.01 to 0.1%). V and J are TRBV20-1 and TRBJ2-7; 7 bases are shared with TRBD2. Looked up from germline, CDR1 is DFQATT and CDR2 is SNEGSKA (reference sequence). Germline trimming cut 1 base from V and 2 bases from J; bases unmatched to any gene: 23. CDR3 size: 20 residues. The CDR3 reads CSARAPRTRDYRATPYEQYF. CDR3 nucleotides: TGCAGTGCTAGAGCACCCCGAACCCGGGACTACCGGGCGACGCCCTACGAGCAGTACTTC.

The chain links TRBV4-3 to TRBJ1-1; no clear D gene. V lost 0 bases to trimming and J lost 0 bases, with 20 bases between them. CDR1 is LGHNA, CDR2 YSLEER, per germline. CDR3 length equals 19 residues. The CDR3 region is CASSQDPWQVGVMNTEAFF. As DNA, the CDR3 is TGCGCCAGCAGCCAAGACCCCTGGCAGGTCGGGGTAATGAACACTGAAGCTTTCTTT.

The rearrangement joins TRBV11-2 to TRBJ1-4; D unclear. Germline-derived CDR1 and CDR2 are SGHAT and FQNNGV. The germline V and J ends were trimmed by 1 base and 2 bases, with 8 bases remaining between them. The CDR3 is 15 amino acids. The CDR3 spells CASSLGRTTNEKLFF. The DNA of the CDR3 is TGTGCCAGCAGCTTAGGCCGGACTACTAATGAAAAACTGTTTTTT. The full variable domain, rest sourced from reference TRBV11-2 and TRBJ1-4, is EAGVAQSPRYKIIEKRQSVAFWCNPISGHATLYWYQQILGQGPKLLIQFQNNGVVDDSQLPKDRFSAERLKGVDSTLKIQPAKLEDSAVYLCASSLGRTTNEKLFFGSGTQLSVL.

The CDR3 protein is CASSGWINQPQHF. The DNA of the CDR3 is TGTGCCAGCAGCGGTTGGATCAATCAGCCCCAGCATTTT. The chain combines TRBV27 with TRBJ1-5; D remains unclear. V was pared by 6 bases and J by 3 bases, with 9 bases between. Germline V gene sequence: CDR1 MNHEY, CDR2 SMNVEV (reference sequence). This CDR3 region has 13 residues.

This clonotype was seen only a few times. The chain is built from TRBV10-3 and TRBJ2-7; 16 positions match TRBD2. Germline CDR1 ENHRY, CDR2 SYGVKD. This CDR3 is built from 17 residues. With 4 bases clipped from V and 6 bases from J, the junction kept 9 bases outside the gene matches. CDR3 loop: CAISGQGTSGGAIEQYF. The CDR3 DNA reads as TGTGCCATCAGTGGCCAGGGGACTAGCGGGGGGGCTATCGAGCAGTACTTC.

There are a few counts of this clonotype. This chain joins TRBV7-2 and TRBJ2-7; D is ambiguous. Germline-derived CDR1 and CDR2 are SGHTA and FQGNSA. The CDR3 contains 14 residues. Trimming removed 4 bases from V and 0 bases from J, with 10 bases in between. CDR3 protein: CASSSSTSSYEQYF. CDR3 coding DNA: TGTGCCAGCAGCTCCTCCACAAGCTCCTACGAGCAGTACTTC.

This clonotype was observed a few times. The rearrangement uses TRBV7-8 and TRBJ1-1; 9 bases are a match to TRBD1. With V trimmed by 4 bases and J by 4 bases, 4 bases remained unmatched. This CDR3 has 14 residues. The germline V gene has CDR1 SGHVS and CDR2 FQNEAQ. The CDR3 region is CASSWGQGGTEAFF. For the CDR3, the DNA is TGTGCCAGCAGCTGGGGACAGGGAGGCACTGAAGCTTTCTTT.

Only a few counts were recorded for this clonotype. The V gene is TRBV12-3 or TRBV12-4, the J gene TRBJ1-4, with D hard to call. Between the trimmed V and J ends, which lost 6 bases and 8 bases, there was a span of 16 bases. This CDR3 region has 14 residues. The CDR3 protein is CASSPGPVGEKLFF. As DNA, the CDR3 is TGTGCCAGCAGCCCCGGGCCGGTTGGAGAAAAACTGTTTTTT.

This clonotype was seen a few times. The gene calls are TRBV6-6 and TRBJ2-7; 8 nucleotides match TRBD2. V lost 2 bases to trimming and J lost 0 bases; unmatched junction nucleotides: 0. In germline, CDR1 is MNHNY, CDR2 SVGAGI (reference sequence). This CDR3 has 14 amino acids. This chain's CDR3 is CASSYSGSSYEQYF. CDR3 nucleotide sequence: TGTGCCAGCAGTTACAGCGGGAGCTCCTACGAGCAGTACTTC.

The chain couples TRBV7-9 to TRBJ1-4; no clear D. The CDR3 length is 12 residues. Germline assignment: CDR1 SEHNR and CDR2 FQNEAQ (reference sequence). The V end was cut by 5 bases, the J end by 4 bases, with 5 bases between. The DNA of the CDR3 is TGTGCCAGCAGCCCACGTAATGAAAAACTGTTTTTT. Its translation is CASSPRNEKLFF.

This clonotype has a handful of counts. The CDR3, as DNA: TGTGCCAGCAGCCAAGGGTTTGGGATTACAGATACGCAGTATTTT. Translation: CASSQGFGITDTQYF. V gene TRBV3-1 combines with J gene TRBJ2-3; D is uncertain. The CDR3 has 15 residues. Trimming cost V 1 base and J 3 bases, with 11 bases left between them. Germline V gene lookup returns CDR1 LGHDT and CDR2 YNNKEL (reference sequence).

This chain connects TRBV9 to TRBJ2-3; TRBD2 agrees at 13 bases. CDR1 and CDR2 from the germline V gene are SGDLS and YYNGEE. This CDR3 has 16 residues. The V gene end was trimmed by 4 bases and the J gene end by 3 bases; junction bases not matched to a gene: 5. The CDR3 DNA reads as TGTGCCAGCAGCCCGGGACTAGCGGGATGGACAGATACGCAGTATTTT. Its protein product is CASSPGLAGWTDTQYF.

The chain couples TRBV19 to TRBJ2-1, with 8 nucleotides matching TRBD2. Germline assignment: CDR1 LNHDA and CDR2 SQIVND (reference sequence). This CDR3 comprises 12 residues. V gave up 1 base and J gave up 16 bases; unmatched junction bases: 6. The DNA of the CDR3 is TGTGCCAGTAGTATAGGAGCGGGAGTATACTTCTTC. It is translated as CASSIGAGVYFF. Filled out from reference TRBV19 and TRBJ2-1, the complete variable domain reads DGGITQSPKYLFRKEGQNVTLSCEQNLNHDAMYWYRQDPGQGLRLIYYSQIVNDFQKGDIAEGYSVSREKKESFPLTVTSAQKNPTAFYLCASSIGAGVYFFGPGTRLTVL.

This clonotype was counted between two and nine times. The gene calls are TRBV4-1 and TRBJ2-7, with D perhaps matching TRBD1 (5 bases). V was trimmed by 0 bases and J by 5 bases, leaving 17 bases between them. Per the germline V gene, CDR1 is MGHRA and CDR2 is YSYEKL. There are 16 residues in the CDR3. CDR3 in amino acids: CASSQDSKDTGHEQYF. DNA of the CDR3: TGCGCCAGCAGCCAAGATTCGAAGGACACCGGGCACGAGCAGTACTTC.

The chain carries TRBV29-1 and TRBJ2-5, with 9 bases matching TRBD2. Per germline, CDR1 SQVTM and CDR2 ANQGSEA. This CDR3 comprises 16 residues. Trimming cost V 4 bases and J 5 bases; bases outside gene matches: 14. CDR3 coding DNA: TGCAGCGTTGCGGGAAGTACTAGCGGGTCTGGGGAGACCCAGTACTTC. As protein: CSVAGSTSGSGETQYF.

This clonotype occurred a few times. The chain couples TRBV4-1 to TRBJ2-7; D may be TRBD2 (5 bases). The germline V gene has CDR1 MGHRA and CDR2 YSYEKL. The CDR3 spans 17 residues. V was clipped by 0 bases and J by 0 bases, with 15 bases between them. The CDR3 nucleotides read TGCGCCAGCAGCCAAGAGGCGGGCCCCCTGAGCTCCTACGAGCAGTACTTC. Its protein is CASSQEAGPLSSYEQYF.

This clonotype was recorded a few times. The rearrangement uses TRBV24-1 and TRBJ2-1, with 10 bases lining up with TRBD2. V lost 6 bases and J lost 7; bases outside the gene matches: 5. The CDR3 has 14 residues. Germline V gene data show CDR1 as KGHDR and CDR2 as SFDVKD. CDR3 sequence reads: CATSSGLAENEQFF. CDR3 in DNA: TGTGCCACCAGTTCCGGACTAGCGGAGAATGAGCAGTTCTTC.

This clonotype was recorded only once. J is TRBJ2-7 and V is TRBV9; 7 bases match TRBD2. Looked up from germline, CDR1 is SGDLS and CDR2 is YYNGEE. This CDR3 region has 16 residues. With 2 bases clipped from V and 3 bases from J, the junction kept 11 bases outside the gene matches. CDR3 region: CASSVSGSFANYEQYF. CDR3 nucleotide sequence: TGTGCCAGCAGCGTTAGCGGGTCGTTCGCTAACTACGAGCAGTACTTC. The full variable domain, in which reference TRBV9 and TRBJ2-7 provide the parts outside the CDR3, is DSGVTQTPKHLITATGQRVTLRCSPRSGDLSVYWYQQSLDQGLQFLIQYYNGEERAKGNILERFSAQQFPDLHSELNLSSLELGDSALYFCASSVSGSFANYEQYFGPGTRLTVT.

The chain is built from TRBV15 and TRBJ2-2; D is undetermined. In germline, CDR1 is LNHNV, CDR2 YYDKDF (reference sequence). The CDR3 covers 13 residues. Trimming took off 6 bases at V and 0 bases at J, with 5 bases between the two ends. In DNA form, the CDR3 reads TGTGCCACCAGGGAAACGAACACCGGGGAGCTGTTTTTT. Its protein is CATRETNTGELFF.